This TCR beta chain was sequenced for a study of blood T cell repertoires in COVID-19. Across the whole study: Acute and convalescent COVID-19 samples came from the United States, Italy and Spain. T cells, B-cell-depleted T cells, or PBMCs provided the cDNA or gDNA that served as material.

The CDR3 consists of 15 residues. Germline V lookup: CDR1 LNHDA, CDR2 SQIVND (reference sequence). The junction had 9 bases not matched to a gene; V was cut back by 5 bases and J by 7 bases. Data came from immunoSEQ multiplex PCR; TCRdb stores just in-frame clones and leaves some out. The data hold about 260,000 clones, with approximately 88% observed a single time. The sequenced material came from peripheral blood. This TCR came from a human donor in a cohort sampled during active COVID-19. The V gene is TRBV19, the J gene TRBJ1-5, with 9 bases matching TRBD1. Here the CDR3 DNA reads TGTGCCAGTAGTGCCCACAGGGGGCAGGGGCAGCCCCAGCATTTT. Protein: CASSAHRGQGQPQHF.